This T cell receptor beta chain was identified during a study of blood T cell repertoires in COVID-19. At the level of the study: Samples came from the United States, Italy and Spain, spanning acute and convalescent COVID-19. The cDNA or gDNA used as material had been derived from T cells, B-cell-depleted T cells, or PBMCs.

How the authors handled the data: Reference gene primer amplification gave estimated nucleated cell counts. Data came from immunoSEQ multiplex PCR; TCRdb stores just in-frame clones and leaves some out. Clonal size and the V and J genes are those of that table, whereas D and trimming came from the DNA. The data hold a few hundred thousand clones, with around 84% observed a single time. The V gene lost 6 bases and the J gene lost 9 bases, with 23 bases spanning the gap. The CDR3 loop spans 15 amino acids. CDR1 is SGHRS, CDR2 YFSETQ, per germline. This sequence joins TRBV5-1 and TRBJ2-3; weak D call: TRBD2 (5 bases). The sequenced sample was peripheral blood. The receptor was isolated from a human donor in a cohort sampled during active COVID-19. CDR3 DNA: TGCGCCAGCACTCTCCCGGGATCCCCGAAAGCCACGCAGTATTTT. Translating gives CASTLPGSPKATQYF.